The sequence of this T cell receptor beta chain was determined in a study of blood T cell repertoires in COVID-19. Looking at the study overall: COVID-19 samples collected from the United States, Italy and Spain covered acute and convalescent phases.

CDR3 length: 14 residues. The germline CDR1 and CDR2 sequences are SGHRS and YFSETQ. V shed 2 bases and J shed 7 bases, with 10 bases lying between them. In the original processing: Nucleated cell counts were estimated from reference gene primer amplification. The table came from immunoSEQ multiplex PCR; TCRdb's copy has only in-frame clones and leaves some out. The DNA gave D and trimming, while V, J and clone size come from that table. Here the sample spans under 95,000 clones, about 86% being singletons. The J gene is TRBJ1-6, the V gene TRBV5-1; tentative D call: TRBD1 (6 bases). The clonotype originates from a man aged 80 or over in a cohort sampled during active COVID-19. Sequencing was done on a sample of peripheral blood. CDR3 loop: CASSFQGSNSPLHF. CDR3 nucleotides: TGCGCCAGCAGCTTCCAGGGGAGCAATTCACCCCTCCACTTT.